This T cell receptor beta chain was recovered during a study of CD8+CD57+ T cells in acquired aplastic anemia. CDR3 length: 14 residues. CDR1 and CDR2 from the germline V gene are MNHNS and SASEGT. With 9 bases removed from V and 7 bases from J, the gap between germline ends came to 18 bases. This clonotype was counted at least ten times. TCR beta VDJ and CDR3 were profiled, and genomic DNA was the template. MiXCR, applied by TCRdb to the reads, yields one record per CDR3 protein. The table shows over 250,000 distinct CDR3 sequences, with 56% occurring only once. For sequencing, patients were chosen who had shown expansion of CD8+CD57+ cells by flow cytometry. There was no therapy given to any patient before the blood sampling took place.

The rearrangement joins TRBV6-1 to TRBJ2-2, with a weak D call TRBD2 (6 bases). The receptor was isolated from a human donor with aplastic anemia. Sequenced sample: sorted CD4+, CD8+, or CD8+CD57+ T cells (not recorded which) from PBMCs. CDR3 nucleotides: TGTGCCAGTAGACGGGGGAGGTTTGACGGGGAGCTGTTTTTT. This translates into CASRRGRFDGELFF.